This entry is about one TCR beta chain. Its specificity is unknown. The sample originates from a study of PD-1 blockade in classical Hodgkin lymphoma. Study results and limitations: Patients with a complete response exhibited baseline diversity comparable to newly diagnosed patients.

The data were produced by immunoSEQ multiplex PCR, yet TCRdb's version contains in-frame clones alone and is incomplete. The sample holds tens of thousands of clones, over 70% seen once. All trial patients relapsed after autologous stem cell transplantation. Complete response, partial response or progressive disease was each patient's best response. Trimming cost V 3 bases and J 3 bases, with 7 bases left between them. CDR1 and CDR2 from the germline V gene are SGHDT and YYEEEE. The CDR3 runs 12 residues. This chain joins TRBV5-6 and TRBJ2-7, with D unclear. The sequencing used peripheral blood mononuclear cells (PBMCs), collected at baseline. This clonotype was sampled from a human donor with classical Hodgkin lymphoma. For the CDR3, the DNA is TGTGCCAGCAGCTGGACGGGCTACGAGCAGTACTTC. This sequence encodes CASSWTGYEQYF.